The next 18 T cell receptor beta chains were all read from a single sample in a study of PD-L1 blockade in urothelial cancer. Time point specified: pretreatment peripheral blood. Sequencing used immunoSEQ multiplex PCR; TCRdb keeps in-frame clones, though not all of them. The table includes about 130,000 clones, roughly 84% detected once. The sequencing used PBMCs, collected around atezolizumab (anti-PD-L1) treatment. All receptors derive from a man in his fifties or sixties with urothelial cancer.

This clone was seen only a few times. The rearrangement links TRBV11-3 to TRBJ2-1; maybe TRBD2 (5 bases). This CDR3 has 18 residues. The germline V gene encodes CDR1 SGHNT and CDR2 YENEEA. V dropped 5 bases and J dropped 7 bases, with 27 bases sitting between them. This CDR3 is CASSLSSTIGWSGNEQFF. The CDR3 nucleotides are TGTGCCAGCAGCCTCTCAAGCACAATAGGGTGGTCGGGGAATGAGCAGTTCTTC.

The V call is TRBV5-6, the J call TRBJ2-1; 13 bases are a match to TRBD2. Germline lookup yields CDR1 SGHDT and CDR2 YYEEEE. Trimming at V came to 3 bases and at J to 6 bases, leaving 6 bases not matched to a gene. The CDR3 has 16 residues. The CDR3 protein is CASSWTSGSLGNEQFF. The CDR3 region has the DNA TGTGCCAGCAGCTGGACTAGCGGGAGTCTCGGCAATGAGCAGTTCTTC.

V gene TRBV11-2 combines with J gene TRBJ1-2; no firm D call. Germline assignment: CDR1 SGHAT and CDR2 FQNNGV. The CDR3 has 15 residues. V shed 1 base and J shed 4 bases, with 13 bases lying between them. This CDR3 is CASSLGSSATYGYTF. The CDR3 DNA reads TGTGCCAGCAGCTTAGGATCATCAGCGACCTATGGCTACACCTTC.

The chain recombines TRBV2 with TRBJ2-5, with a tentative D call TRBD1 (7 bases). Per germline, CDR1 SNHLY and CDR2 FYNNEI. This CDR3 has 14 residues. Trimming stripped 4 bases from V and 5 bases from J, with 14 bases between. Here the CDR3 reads CASSALTGRETQYF. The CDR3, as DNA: TGTGCCAGCAGTGCCCTGACAGGGAGGGAGACCCAGTACTTC. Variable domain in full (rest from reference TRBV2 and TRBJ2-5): EPEVTQTPSHQVTQMGQEVILRCVPISNHLYFYWYRQILGQKVEFLVSFYNNEISEKSEIFDDQFSVERPDGSNFTLKIRSTKLEDSAMYFCASSALTGRETQYFGPGTRLLVL.

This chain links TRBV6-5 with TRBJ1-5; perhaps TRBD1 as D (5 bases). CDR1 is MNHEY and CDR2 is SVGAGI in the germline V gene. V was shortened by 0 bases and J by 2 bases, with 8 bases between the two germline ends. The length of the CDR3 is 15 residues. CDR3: CASSYSMTGNQPQHF. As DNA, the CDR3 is TGTGCCAGCAGTTACTCGATGACAGGCAATCAGCCCCAGCATTTT.

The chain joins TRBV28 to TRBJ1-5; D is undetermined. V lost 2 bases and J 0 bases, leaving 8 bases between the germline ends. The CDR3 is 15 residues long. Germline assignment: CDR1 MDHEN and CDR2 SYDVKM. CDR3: CASSLGTVSNQPQHF. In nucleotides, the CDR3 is TGTGCCAGCAGTTTAGGCACAGTTAGCAATCAGCCCCAGCATTTT.

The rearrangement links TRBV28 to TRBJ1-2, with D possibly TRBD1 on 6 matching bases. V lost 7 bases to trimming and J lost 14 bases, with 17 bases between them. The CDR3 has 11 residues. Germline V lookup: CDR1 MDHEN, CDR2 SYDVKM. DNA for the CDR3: TGTGCCAGCACCCGAGGTGGGAGGGGGACCTTC. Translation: CASTRGGRGTF.

CDR3 DNA sequence: TGTGCCAGCAGCCAAGGGGTTAGCATCCGCGAGCAGTACTTC. Protein sequence: CASSQGVSIREQYF. The chain carries TRBV14 and TRBJ2-7; D unclear. CDR3 length: 14 residues. Trimming pared 1 base from V and 6 bases from J, leaving 13 bases between. Per the germline V gene, CDR1 is SGHDN and CDR2 is FVKESK.

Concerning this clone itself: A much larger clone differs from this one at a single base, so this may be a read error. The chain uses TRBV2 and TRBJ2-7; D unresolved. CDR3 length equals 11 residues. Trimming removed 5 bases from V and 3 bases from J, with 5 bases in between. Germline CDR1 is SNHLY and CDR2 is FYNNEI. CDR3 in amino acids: CASSYGYEQYF. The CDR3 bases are TGTGCCAGCAGTTACGGCTACGAGCAGTACTTC.

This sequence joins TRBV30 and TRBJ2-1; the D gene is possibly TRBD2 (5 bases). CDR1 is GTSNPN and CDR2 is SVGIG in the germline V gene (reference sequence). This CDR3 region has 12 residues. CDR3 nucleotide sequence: TGTGCTTGCAGAGGGTCCTACAATGAGCAGTTCTTC. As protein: CACRGSYNEQFF.

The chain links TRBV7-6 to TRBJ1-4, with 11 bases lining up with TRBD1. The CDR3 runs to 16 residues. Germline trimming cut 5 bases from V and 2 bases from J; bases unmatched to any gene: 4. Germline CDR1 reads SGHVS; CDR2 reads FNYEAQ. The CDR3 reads CASSPGTGGTNEKLFF. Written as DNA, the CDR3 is TGTGCCAGCAGCCCGGGGACAGGGGGGACTAATGAAAAACTGTTTTTT.

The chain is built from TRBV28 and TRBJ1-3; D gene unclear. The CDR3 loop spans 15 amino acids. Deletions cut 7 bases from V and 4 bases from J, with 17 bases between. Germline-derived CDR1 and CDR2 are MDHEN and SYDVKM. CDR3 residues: CASTRRSGGGNTIYF. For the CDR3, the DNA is TGTGCCAGCACCCGACGGTCGGGTGGAGGAAACACCATATATTTT.

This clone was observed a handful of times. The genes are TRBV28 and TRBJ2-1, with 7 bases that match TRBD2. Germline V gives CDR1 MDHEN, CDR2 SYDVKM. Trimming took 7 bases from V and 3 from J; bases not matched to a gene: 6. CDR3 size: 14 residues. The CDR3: CASMLAALYNEQFF. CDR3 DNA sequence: TGTGCCAGCATGCTAGCGGCCCTCTACAATGAGCAGTTCTTC.

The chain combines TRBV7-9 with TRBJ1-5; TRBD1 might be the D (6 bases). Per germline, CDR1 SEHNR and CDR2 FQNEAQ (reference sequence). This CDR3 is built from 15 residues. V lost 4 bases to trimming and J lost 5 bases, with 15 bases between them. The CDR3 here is CASSSWDIRDQPQHF. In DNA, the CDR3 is TGTGCCAGCAGCTCCTGGGACATTCGAGATCAGCCCCAGCATTTT.

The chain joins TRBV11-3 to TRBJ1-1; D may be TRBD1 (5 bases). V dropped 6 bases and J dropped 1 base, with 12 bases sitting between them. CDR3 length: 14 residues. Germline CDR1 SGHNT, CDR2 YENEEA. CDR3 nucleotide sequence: TGTGCCAGCAGGGACGGGGGAGGGAACACTGAAGCTTTCTTT. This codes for CASRDGGGNTEAFF.

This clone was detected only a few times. CDR3 sequence (DNA): TGTGCCAGTAGTCCCACAGGCCCTGCTAACTATGGCTACACCTTC. Amino acids: CASSPTGPANYGYTF. The gene calls are TRBV19 and TRBJ1-2, with a possible D match to TRBD1 (5 bases). Trimming pared 5 bases from V and 0 bases from J, leaving 13 bases between. The CDR3 is made up of 15 amino acids. Germline V lookup: CDR1 LNHDA, CDR2 SQIVND (reference sequence).

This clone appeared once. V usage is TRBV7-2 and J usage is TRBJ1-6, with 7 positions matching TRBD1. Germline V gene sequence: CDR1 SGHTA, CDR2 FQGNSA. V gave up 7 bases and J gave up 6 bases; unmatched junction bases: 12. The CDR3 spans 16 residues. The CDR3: CASTRGPRGINSPLHF. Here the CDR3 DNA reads TGTGCCAGCACCCGGGGTCCCAGGGGGATTAATTCACCCCTCCACTTT.

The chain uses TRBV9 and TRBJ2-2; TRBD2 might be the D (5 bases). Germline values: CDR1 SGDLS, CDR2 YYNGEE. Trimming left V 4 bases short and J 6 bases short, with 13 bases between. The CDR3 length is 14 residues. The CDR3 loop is CASSPRTSPGELFF. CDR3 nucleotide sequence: TGTGCCAGCAGCCCCCGCACTAGTCCCGGGGAGCTGTTTTTT.